These 26 T cell receptor beta chains originate from one sample sequenced in a study of cytomegalovirus exposure and HLA in healthy donors. Primers: 60 Vbeta forward and 13 Jbeta reverse. The method was immunoSEQ multiplex PCR; TCRdb's version includes in-frame clones alone and lacks a portion of them. The table records some 110,000 clones, around 79% of them present only once. The sequenced material came from PBMCs. The receptors originated from a man between 60 and 75 years old in good health and CMV-seropositive.

The chain recombines TRBV5-1 with TRBJ2-2; D may be TRBD2 (7 bases). The CDR3 has 16 amino acids. In germline, CDR1 is SGHRS, CDR2 YFSETQ. Trimming removed 0 bases from V and 7 bases from J, with 16 bases in between. CDR3 in DNA: TGCGCCAGCAGCTTGGCCTCTCGGGGGGCCTTCGGGGAGCTGTTTTTT. This sequence encodes CASSLASRGAFGELFF.

With respect to this clone: At the DNA level, this CDR3 is encoded by other sequences in the same sample as well. The gene calls are TRBV18 and TRBJ1-1, with D hard to call. Germline CDR1 and CDR2: KGHSH and LQKENI. The CDR3 runs to 14 residues. V lost 0 bases and J 2 bases, leaving 7 bases between the germline ends. DNA for the CDR3: TGTGCCAGCTCACCACCGTCGGTCAACACTGAAGCTTTCTTT. It is translated as CASSPPSVNTEAFF.

The chain uses TRBV12-2 and TRBJ2-7; whether TRBD2, the table's D call, matches the DNA was not checked. TRBV12-2 is listed as a pseudogene. The CDR3 is 13 residues long. The CDR3 DNA sequence: TGTGCAAGTCGCTTAGCGGGGGGGGGCGAGCAGTACTTC. This sequence encodes CASRLAGGGEQYF.

The chain joins TRBV5-4 to TRBJ1-1; 9 nucleotides match TRBD1. CDR1 and CDR2 (germline): SGHNT, YYREEE (reference sequence). V lost 3 bases and J lost 5; bases outside the gene matches: 11. The CDR3 is 16 residues long. The CDR3 bases are TGTGCCAGCAGCTCGGGGGACAGGGTTTTGAGTACTGAAGCTTTCTTT. Encoded protein: CASSSGDRVLSTEAFF.

The chain carries TRBV19 and TRBJ1-4; 11 bases match TRBD1. Germline-derived CDR1 and CDR2 are LNHDA and SQIVND (reference sequence). Trimming cost V 8 bases and J 7 bases; bases outside gene matches: 6. This CDR3 is built from 14 residues. The CDR3 bases are TGTGCCAGTGGTTCCGGGACAGGGGGTGAAAAACTGTTTTTT. This codes for CASGSGTGGEKLFF.

The V and J genes are TRBV30 and TRBJ2-3; D not certain. The CDR3 extends over 15 amino acids. Germline assignment: CDR1 GTSNPN and CDR2 SVGIG (reference sequence). The V end lost 2 bases, the J end lost 0 bases, and 12 bases lay between the germline ends. The CDR3 region is CAWSQSIPSTDTQYF. In nucleotides, the CDR3 is TGTGCCTGGAGTCAATCTATCCCTAGCACAGATACGCAGTATTTT.

V usage is TRBV7-6 and J usage is TRBJ2-5; 15 bases fit TRBD2. CDR1 and CDR2 from the germline V gene are SGHVS and FNYEAQ. There are 16 residues in the CDR3. Trimming took 4 bases from V and 5 from J; bases not matched to a gene: 5. CDR3 in amino acids: CASSSSGLAGGETQYF. Written as DNA, the CDR3 is TGTGCCAGCAGCTCCAGCGGACTAGCGGGGGGGGAGACCCAGTACTTC.

In this sample, this clone turned up a few times. The chain uses TRBV4-3 and TRBJ2-7, with D possibly TRBD1 on 6 matching bases. Trimming removed 3 bases at V and 3 bases at J, with 12 bases between. The CDR3 loop spans 14 amino acids. Germline CDR1 reads LGHNA; CDR2 reads YSLEER. The CDR3 protein is CASSQMLDSYEQYF. The CDR3 nucleotides read TGCGCCAGCAGCCAGATGCTGGACAGCTACGAGCAGTACTTC.

The chain has TRBV7-2 and TRBJ2-5, with 7 bases lining up with TRBD1. With the DNA end fitting TRBJ2-7 better, the J assignment may be wrong. Germline CDR1 SGHTA, CDR2 FQGNSA. The CDR3 is 17 residues long. The CDR3 loop is CASSDQGPGTVGDEQYF. The DNA for the CDR3 is TGTGCCAGCAGCGACCAGGGCCCCGGGACAGTAGGCGACGAGCAGTACTTC.

The V and J genes are TRBV6-1 and TRBJ1-5; D is unclear. V was shortened by 4 bases and J by 4 bases, with 11 bases between the two germline ends. Per germline, CDR1 MNHNS and CDR2 SASEGT. The CDR3 contains 14 residues. The CDR3: CASSGRLTNQPQHF. DNA for the CDR3: TGTGCCAGCAGTGGGCGGCTCACAAATCAGCCCCAGCATTTT.

The CDR3 bases are TGCGCCAGCAGCCACGGGACAGGGGCCATGAACACTGAAGCTTTCTTT. Translated: CASSHGTGAMNTEAFF. V is TRBV4-1 and J is TRBJ1-1, with 10 positions matching TRBD1. The J segment lost 0 bases and the V segment lost 3 bases, leaving 4 bases of the junction unmatched. The CDR3 is made up of 16 amino acids. CDR1 is MGHRA, CDR2 YSYEKL, per germline.

The chain combines TRBV16 with TRBJ1-1; no definite D call. Germline lookup yields CDR1 KGHSY and CDR2 FQNENV. CDR3 length: 15 amino acids. Between the trimmed V and J ends, which lost 5 bases and 8 bases, there was a span of 21 bases. CDR3 loop: CASSYDGPSGGEAFF. The CDR3 nucleotides read TGTGCCAGCAGCTACGACGGGCCCTCCGGAGGGGAAGCTTTCTTT.

As concerns this clone: Compared with germline, one end of the junction differs, possibly owing to a read error. The same CDR3 can be traced to other DNA sequences in this sample. The rearrangement links TRBV2 to TRBJ1-1, with D perhaps matching TRBD1 (6 bases). The CDR3 sequence is 14 residues long. Looked up from germline, CDR1 is SNHLY and CDR2 is FYNNEI. CDR3 amino acids: CASSLPGHSAEAFF. CDR3 sequence (DNA): TGTGCCAGCAGTTTGCCGGGACACTCCGCTGAGGCTTTCTTT.

A remark on this clone: Other nucleotide sequences from this sample produce the same CDR3. The chain has TRBV7-9 and TRBJ2-3; 11 bases fit TRBD2. Per germline, CDR1 SEHNR and CDR2 FQNEAQ (reference sequence). CDR3 length: 16 residues. The trim removed 5 bases at V and 0 bases at J, leaving 4 bases unmatched. CDR3: CASSPLAGGSTDTQYF. The CDR3 DNA is TGTGCCAGCAGCCCCTTAGCGGGGGGGAGCACAGATACGCAGTATTTT.

This clone was picked up one time. The chain links TRBV19 to TRBJ2-7; 10 bases are shared with TRBD1. The length of the CDR3 is 13 residues. Germline trimming cut 5 bases from V and 3 bases from J; bases unmatched to any gene: 1. The germline V gene has CDR1 LNHDA and CDR2 SQIVND (reference sequence). CDR3 sequence: CASSRDRGYEQYF. The CDR3 bases are TGTGCCAGTAGTCGGGACAGGGGCTACGAGCAGTACTTC.

This clone was picked up one time. The V gene is TRBV5-1, the J gene TRBJ2-2; D ambiguous. This CDR3 is built from 16 residues. V gave up 1 base and J gave up 2 bases, with 12 bases separating them. Germline V gene lookup returns CDR1 SGHRS and CDR2 YFSETQ. The DNA of the CDR3 is TGCGCCAGCAGCTTGTCGACCGCTAGTAACACCGGGGAGCTGTTTTTT. Its protein is CASSLSTASNTGELFF.

The gene calls are TRBV18 and TRBJ2-5; 9 bases align to TRBD1. This CDR3 comprises 15 residues. V dropped 3 bases and J dropped 5; count of bases not matched to a gene: 7. From germline, CDR1 is KGHSH and CDR2 LQKENI. The CDR3 DNA reads TGTGCCAGCTCACCGGACAGGGGTCGGAGGGAGACCCAGTACTTC. As protein: CASSPDRGRRETQYF.

The gene calls are TRBV11-2 and TRBJ2-7; no definite D call. V was cut by 4 bases and J by 2 bases, with 9 bases left in between. The germline CDR1 and CDR2 sequences are SGHAT and FQNNGV. The CDR3 has 13 residues. The CDR3 sequence: CASSSRVTYEQYF. CDR3 nucleotide sequence: TGTGCCAGCAGCTCCCGGGTTACCTACGAGCAGTACTTC.

The V call is TRBV7-7, the J call TRBJ2-3, with D possibly matching TRBD2 (7 bases). V gave up 11 bases and J gave up 2 bases, with 20 bases separating them. Germline V gene sequence: CDR1 SSHAT, CDR2 FNYEAQ (reference sequence). The CDR3 sequence is 15 residues long. CDR3 amino acids: CALGRGPRSTDTQYF. Here the CDR3 DNA reads TGTGCCTTAGGGCGGGGGCCAAGATCCACAGATACGCAGTATTTT.

V and J are TRBV7-6 and TRBJ1-5; D gene ambiguous. The CDR3 consists of 15 residues. V was pared by 1 base and J by 4 bases, with 11 bases between. The germline V gene has CDR1 SGHVS and CDR2 FNYEAQ. In DNA form, the CDR3 reads TGTGCCAGCAGCTTAGTTCCAGGAAATAATCAGCCCCAGCATTTT. Amino acid sequence: CASSLVPGNNQPQHF.

The V and J genes are TRBV5-1 and TRBJ1-5; D gene unclear. The CDR3 runs 15 residues. V lost 0 bases and J lost 0, with 7 bases in between. CDR1 and CDR2 (germline): SGHRS, YFSETQ. CDR3 DNA: TGCGCCAGCAGCTTGGACAATTTTAGCAATCAGCCCCAGCATTTT. It translates to CASSLDNFSNQPQHF.

The gene calls are TRBV7-9 and TRBJ2-1; D perhaps matches TRBD2 (5 bases). The CDR3 totals 14 residues. V lost 3 bases and J 4 bases, leaving 10 bases between the germline ends. Germline lookup yields CDR1 SEHNR and CDR2 FQNEAQ (reference sequence). CDR3 nucleotide sequence: TGTGCCAGCAGCTTGTCCGGGATTTACAATGAGCAGTTCTTC. Translation: CASSLSGIYNEQFF. Drawing the rest from reference TRBV7-9 and TRBJ2-1, the complete variable domain is DTGVSQNPRHKITKRGQNVTFRCDPISEHNRLYWYRQTLGQGPEFLTYFQNEAQLEKSRLLSDRFSAERPKGSFSTLEIQRTEQGDSAMYLCASSLSGIYNEQFFGPGTRLTVL.

The chain joins TRBV7-6 to TRBJ2-7; TRBD2 aligns across 13 bases. The CDR3 contains 17 residues. Germline CDR1 SGHVS, CDR2 FNYEAQ. V shed 4 bases and J 0 bases; nucleotides not matched to a gene: 6. DNA for the CDR3: TGTGCCAGCAGCTGGACTAGCGGGGGACAATCCTCCTACGAGCAGTACTTC. As protein: CASSWTSGGQSSYEQYF.

This clone was counted only a few times. The chain combines TRBV5-1 with TRBJ2-7, with D perhaps TRBD2 (6 bases). With 5 bases removed from V and 5 bases from J, the gap between germline ends came to 20 bases. CDR3 length: 15 residues. Germline loops: CDR1 SGHRS, CDR2 YFSETQ. CDR3 nucleotides: TGCGCCAGCAGGGGAGGAGGCATGTTCAGGGACGAGCAGTACTTC. It encodes CASRGGGMFRDEQYF.

The chain has TRBV27 and TRBJ1-2; tentative D call: TRBD1 (5 bases). Trimming took 5 bases from V and 4 from J, leaving 17 bases between them. Germline V gene data show CDR1 as MNHEY and CDR2 as SMNVEV (reference sequence). The CDR3 runs 15 residues. CDR3 sequence: CASSTPGVPSYGYTF. DNA of the CDR3: TGTGCCAGCAGTACCCCGGGGGTCCCTTCCTATGGCTACACCTTC.

The chain employs TRBV23-1 and TRBJ1-5; D perhaps matches TRBD1 (6 bases). TRBV23-1 is given ORF status, its function remaining uncertain. Trimming removed 3 bases from V and 0 bases from J, with 12 bases in between. The CDR3 spans 16 residues. Written as DNA, the CDR3 is TGCGCCAGCAGTCAGAAGGGGGTTTATAGCAATCAGCCCCAGCATTTT. This encodes CASSQKGVYSNQPQHF.